The 2 T cell receptor beta chains in this list originate from one sample, sequenced in a study of technical replicates of blood from a handful of donors. Generated by immunoSEQ multiplex PCR, the TCRdb table keeps only in-frame clones and is missing some. In the table there are some 80,000 clones, approximately 96% of which are singletons. Sequences were obtained from T cells isolated from PBMCs. The source of these receptors is a human donor in good health.

The V gene is TRBV20-1, the J gene TRBJ2-7; D is unclear. The germline V gene has CDR1 DFQATT and CDR2 SNEGSKA (reference sequence). The CDR3 has 11 amino acids. The germline V and J ends were trimmed by 3 bases and 3 bases, with 6 bases remaining between them. CDR3 residues: CSASGLYEQYF. In DNA form, the CDR3 reads TGCAGTGCTAGCGGTCTCTACGAGCAGTACTTC.

The chain links TRBV30 to TRBJ1-2, with no clear D. Germline V gives CDR1 GTSNPN, CDR2 SVGIG (reference sequence). The V and J ends lost 0 bases and 6 bases respectively, with 11 bases between them. This CDR3 comprises 13 residues. CDR3 bases: TGTGCCTGGAGTGTAACCTCTACTAATGGCTACACCTTC. Its protein is CAWSVTSTNGYTF.